This T cell receptor beta chain was documented in a study of T cell responses to AZD1222 COVID-19 vaccine. Assay used: immunoSEQ multiplex PCR; TCRdb lists only in-frame clones, some missing. The sample has tens of thousands of clones; around nine tenths are singletons. The CDR3 spans 14 residues. CDR1 is LGHDT and CDR2 is YNNKEL in the germline V gene (reference sequence). The junction had 0 bases not matched to a gene; V was cut back by 4 bases and J by 0 bases. The V call is TRBV3-1 (or the pseudogene TRBV3-2), the J call TRBJ1-3, with 7 bases matching TRBD1. Sequenced material: peripheral blood, taken on day 0 of MenACWY control vaccination. This sequence was found in an adult in good health. The CDR3 spells CASSRTGSGNTIYF. The CDR3 nucleotides read TGTGCCAGCAGCCGGACAGGCTCTGGAAACACCATATATTTT.